This T cell receptor beta chain was obtained from a study of blood T cell repertoires in COVID-19. About the study: The United States, Italy and Spain provided the acute and convalescent COVID-19 samples. Sources were T cells, B-cell-depleted T cells, or PBMCs; the material itself was cDNA or gDNA.

Cohorts were based on clinical histories the participants reported. Recovered status applied to Cohort 3 donors who had two consecutive negative PCRs. It also applied to those with clearance or with symptom resolution. The data were produced by immunoSEQ multiplex PCR, yet TCRdb's version contains in-frame clones alone and is incomplete. The sample lists about 300,000 clones; around nine tenths were seen once. The sequence was obtained from a woman aged 25 to 39 who had recovered from COVID-19. The sequencing input was PBMCs or T cells enriched from blood (not recorded which).

CDR3 nucleotides: TGCAGCGTAAGACAGGGATCCTACGAGCAGTACTTC. It codes for CSVRQGSYEQYF. The gene calls are TRBV29-1 and TRBJ2-7; 7 positions match TRBD1. V dropped 6 bases and J dropped 1; count of bases not matched to a gene: 3. From germline, CDR1 is SQVTM and CDR2 ANQGSEA. CDR3 size: 12 residues.